A selection of T cell receptor beta chains follows, all from one sample in a study of blood T cell repertoires in COVID-19. The repertoire was sequenced with immunoSEQ multiplex PCR; TCRdb's copy has only in-frame clones and lacks some. Of some 200,000 clones in the sample, roughly 80% are singletons; the top ten hold approximately 6.5%. The sequenced sample was peripheral blood. The receptors shown here come from a middle-aged woman with acute or convalescent COVID-19. CDR3s include the opening cysteine and the closing phenylalanine or tryptophan. Each record gives: V gene, J gene, D gene, clone size, CDR3 length, CDR3 DNA, CDR3 protein. The D gene is left open where the match is weak. Not all rows give a size; the values are once, few, many and, for expanded clones, a class.

TRBV28,TRBJ1-1,NA,NA,15,TGTGCCAGCAGTTGGGGGAACAGGGCTGGCGCTGAAGCTTTCTTT,CASSWGNRAGAEAFF
TRBV5-1,TRBJ1-4,NA,NA,14,TGCGCCAGCGCCCCGATAGCGTTCCATGAAAAACTGTTTTTT,CASAPIAFHEKLFF
TRBV6-5,TRBJ1-2,NA,many,13,TGTGCCAGCAGACTCGACAGAAACTATGGCTACACCTTC,CASRLDRNYGYTF
TRBV7-9,TRBJ1-4,NA,NA,12,TGTGCCAGCAGTCAAGCGGGGGAAAAACTGTTTTTT,CASSQAGEKLFF
TRBV7-3,TRBJ2-5,TRBD2,few,17,TGTGCCAGCAGCTTGACCCCTAGCGGGGGCCTCCAAGAGACCCAGTACTTC,CASSLTPSGGLQETQYF
TRBV28,TRBJ2-5,TRBD2,NA,17,TGTGCCAGCAGCGAGCGTATATGGGGGGGACTCGGGAAGACCCAGTACTTC,CASSERIWGGLGKTQYF
TRBV7-9,TRBJ1-1,TRBD1,NA,14,TGTGCCAGCAGCTTTAAGGGGGCAAACACTGAAGCTTTCTTT,CASSFKGANTEAFF
TRBV6-1,TRBJ2-7,NA,NA,13,TGTGCCAGCAGTGATCCTCCCGGCTACGAGCAGTACTTC,CASSDPPGYEQYF
TRBV12-3/TRBV12-4,TRBJ2-7,NA,NA,11,TGTGCCAGCAGTTTTCGTCACGAGCAGTACTTC,CASSFRHEQYF
TRBV6-5,TRBJ1-1,NA,few,14,TGTGCCAGCAGTTACTCTCGGGTTTGGACTGAAGCTTTCTTT,CASSYSRVWTEAFF
TRBV28,TRBJ1-2,TRBD1,NA,15,TGTGCCAGCCGGGGACAGAAACTTCGCATCTATGGCTACACCTTC,CASRGQKLRIYGYTF
TRBV6-4,TRBJ2-1,NA,NA,16,TGTGCCAGCAGTGAGGATGTGGGAGAAGGAGGGGATGAGCAGTTCTTC,CASSEDVGEGGDEQFF
TRBV18,TRBJ2-7,NA,NA,12,TGTGCCAGCTCACCGACAGAATACGAGCAGTACTTC,CASSPTEYEQYF
TRBV5-1,TRBJ2-5,NA,NA,13,TGCGCCAGCAGTGGACTGCTCCAAGAGACCCAGTACTTC,CASSGLLQETQYF
TRBV18,TRBJ1-2,NA,NA,14,TGTGCCAGCTCACCCGGGAGCCCCGACTATGGCTACACCTTC,CASSPGSPDYGYTF
TRBV4-1,TRBJ2-2,TRBD2,NA,15,TGCGCCAGCAGCCAAGTTGGGAGGGCCTCCGGGGAGCTGTTTTTT,CASSQVGRASGELFF
TRBV11-3,TRBJ1-6,TRBD1,NA,17,TGTGCCAGCAGCTTTACGGACAGGGGGTTCTATAATTCACCCCTCCACTTT,CASSFTDRGFYNSPLHF
TRBV7-2,TRBJ2-2,NA,NA,14,TGTGCCACCACCTCCGGGGTGAACACCGGGGAGCTGTTTTTT,CATTSGVNTGELFF
TRBV5-1,TRBJ1-6,NA,NA,15,TGCGCCAGCAGCTTAAGGACAGCGTATAATTCACCCCTCCACTTT,CASSLRTAYNSPLHF
TRBV12-5,TRBJ1-1,TRBD1,NA,15,TGTGCTAGTGGCTCACGACAGGGGGTAATCACTGAAGCTTTCTTT,CASGSRQGVITEAFF
TRBV27,TRBJ1-5,NA,NA,13,TGTGCCAGCAGTTTTGGCAGGGGTCAGCCCCAGCATTTT,CASSFGRGQPQHF
TRBV6-2/TRBV6-3,TRBJ2-3,TRBD1,NA,18,TGTGCCAGCAGTTACCGGAAGAGAAGACAGGGGTCGGCAGATACGCAGTATTTT,CASSYRKRRQGSADTQYF
TRBV11-3,TRBJ2-3,NA,NA,13,TGTGCCAGCAGCTCCAGGTGGAGGGATACGCAGTATTTT,CASSSRWRDTQYF
TRBV7-2,TRBJ2-1,TRBD2,few,15,TGTGCCAGCAGTTCGGGACTAGCGGGGGACAATGAGCAGTTCTTC,CASSSGLAGDNEQFF
TRBV29-1,TRBJ1-5,NA,once,13,TGCAGCGTTGGAGGGACATCAAATCAGCCCCAGCATTTT,CSVGGTSNQPQHF
TRBV6-6,TRBJ1-2,NA,once,12,TGTGCCAGCCGGACGGACAGCGATGGCTACACCTTC,CASRTDSDGYTF
TRBV27,TRBJ2-7,TRBD1,NA,15,TGTGCCAGCAGAAGGTACCGGGACAGGGCCTACGAGCAGTACTTC,CASRRYRDRAYEQYF
TRBV19,TRBJ1-6,NA,once,13,TGTGCCAGTAGTACCCTACGGAATTCACCCCTCCACTTT,CASSTLRNSPLHF
TRBV25-1,TRBJ2-5,NA,NA,14,TGTGCCAGCAGTGAATTGGGGCAGTTGGAGACCCAGTACTTC,CASSELGQLETQYF
TRBV10-3,TRBJ2-7,TRBD2,NA,12,TGTGCCATCAGCTCTAGCGGGGGGGTCCCGTACTTC,CAISSSGGVPYF
TRBV11-2,TRBJ2-3,TRBD2,NA,16,TGTGCCAGCAGCTCACCCCTAGCGGGAGCCACAGATACGCAGTATTTT,CASSSPLAGATDTQYF
TRBV27,TRBJ2-7,NA,NA,15,TGTGCCAGCAGCCCCAGGCCAGGCAGAGCCTACGAGCAGTACTTC,CASSPRPGRAYEQYF
TRBV18,TRBJ1-2,NA,NA,16,TGTGCCAGCTCACCAGGGGCGGCAGACAAACGTTATGGCTACACCTTC,CASSPGAADKRYGYTF
TRBV29-1,TRBJ2-6,NA,NA,15,TGCAGCGTGTCTCGAGGGTCGTCTGGGGCCAACGTCCTGACTTTC,CSVSRGSSGANVLTF
TRBV19,TRBJ2-7,NA,NA,14,TGTGCCAGTAGTAAGAGGAGGTGGTCCTACGAGCAGTACTTC,CASSKRRWSYEQYF
TRBV18,TRBJ2-7,NA,NA,14,TGTGCCAGCTCACCCGGACGTGGGGAGCGAGAGCAGTACTTC,CASSPGRGEREQYF
TRBV6-4,TRBJ2-1,TRBD2,NA,15,TGTGCCAGCAGTGCCACTAGCGGATCTGGGAATGAGCAGTTCTTC,CASSATSGSGNEQFF
TRBV19,TRBJ1-1,TRBD1,NA,15,TGTGCCAGTAGTATGCTTGGGACAGCGAACACTGAAGCTTTCTTT,CASSMLGTANTEAFF
TRBV19,TRBJ2-5,NA,NA,15,TGTGCCAGTAGTCCCGATTTGCTATACGGAGAGACCCAGTACTTC,CASSPDLLYGETQYF
TRBV28,TRBJ1-2,TRBD1,once,15,TGTGCCAGCAGATTTACAGGGGGCTCCGACTATGGCTACACCTTC,CASRFTGGSDYGYTF
TRBV18,TRBJ2-7,TRBD1,NA,15,TGTGCCAGCTCACCCTTGTACGGGACAGGGTACGAGCAGTACTTC,CASSPLYGTGYEQYF
TRBV30,TRBJ2-7,NA,once,12,TGTGCCTGGAGTTGGAGCTCCTACGAGCAGTACTTC,CAWSWSSYEQYF
TRBV5-1,TRBJ2-2,NA,NA,17,TGCGCCAGCAGCTTGGCCTCTTTAGCGGCGATCACCGGGGAGCTGTTTTTT,CASSLASLAAITGELFF
TRBV28,TRBJ1-3,NA,few,16,TGTGCCAGCACCCCGTGGGGCATCTTCTCTGGAAACACCATATATTTT,CASTPWGIFSGNTIYF
TRBV28,TRBJ1-4,TRBD1,NA,16,TGTGCCAGCAGTGCGGGACAGACATCGACTAATGAAAAACTGTTTTTT,CASSAGQTSTNEKLFF
TRBV29-1,TRBJ1-6,NA,once,14,TGCAGCGTTAGGACAGACCGGGCGGATTCACCCCTCCACTTT,CSVRTDRADSPLHF
TRBV6-6,TRBJ2-3,TRBD1,NA,15,TGTGCCAGCAGTTACCTGGGACAGGGATCAGATACGCAGTATTTT,CASSYLGQGSDTQYF